This TCR beta chain emerged from a study of high-grade serous ovarian cancer treatment subgroups. Tumor tissue was taken before any definitive surgery or chemotherapy was given. The CDR3 spans 15 residues. Trimming stripped 3 bases from V and 6 bases from J, with 14 bases between. Germline-derived CDR1 and CDR2 are SNHLY and FYNNEI. Assay: immunoSEQ multiplex PCR; the TCRdb copy retains only in-frame clones and omits some. The data contain nearly 15,000 clones, roughly 90% of them seen just once; the ten biggest clones take up more than 6%. Sequencing used tumor tissue. The chain recombines TRBV2 with TRBJ2-2; D unresolved. The source of this sequence is a human donor with high-grade serous ovarian cancer. CDR3 nucleotides: TGTGCCAGCAGTGATCTGGGCGTTTGGGCCGGGGAGCTGTTTTTT. Its protein product is CASSDLGVWAGELFF.